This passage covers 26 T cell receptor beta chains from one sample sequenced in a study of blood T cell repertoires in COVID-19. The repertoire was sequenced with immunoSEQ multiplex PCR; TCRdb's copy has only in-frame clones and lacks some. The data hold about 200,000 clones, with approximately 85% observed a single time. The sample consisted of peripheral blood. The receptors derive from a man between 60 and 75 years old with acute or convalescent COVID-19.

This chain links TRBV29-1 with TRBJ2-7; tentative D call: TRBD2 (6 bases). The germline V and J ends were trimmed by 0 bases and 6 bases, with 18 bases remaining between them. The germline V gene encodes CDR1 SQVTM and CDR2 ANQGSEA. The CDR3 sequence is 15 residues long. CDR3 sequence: CSVEEQETSPPEQYF. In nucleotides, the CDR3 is TGCAGCGTTGAAGAACAGGAGACTAGTCCTCCCGAGCAGTACTTC.

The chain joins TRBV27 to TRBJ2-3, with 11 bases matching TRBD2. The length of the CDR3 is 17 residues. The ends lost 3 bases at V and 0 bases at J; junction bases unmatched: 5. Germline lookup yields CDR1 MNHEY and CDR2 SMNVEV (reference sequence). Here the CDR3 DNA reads TGTGCCAGCAGTTTTCCGGGACTAGCGGCTAGCACAGATACGCAGTATTTT. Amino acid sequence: CASSFPGLAASTDTQYF.

The CDR3, as DNA: TGTGCCAGCAGCTTAGCCCTAATGCGGGATACGCAGTATTTT. It specifies CASSLALMRDTQYF. This chain uses TRBV7-9 with TRBJ2-3, with unresolved D. The CDR3 contains 14 residues. Per germline, CDR1 SEHNR and CDR2 FQNEAQ (reference sequence). V was clipped by 0 bases and J by 6 bases, with 10 bases between them.

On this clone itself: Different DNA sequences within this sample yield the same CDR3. In DNA form, the CDR3 reads TGTGCCAGCTCACCGGACACGTCCGGGGAGCTGTTTTTT. It codes for CASSPDTSGELFF. This chain links TRBV18 with TRBJ2-2, with D tentatively TRBD1 (5 bases). V shed 3 bases and J shed 6 bases, with 8 bases lying between them. The CDR3 runs to 13 residues. From germline, CDR1 is KGHSH and CDR2 LQKENI.

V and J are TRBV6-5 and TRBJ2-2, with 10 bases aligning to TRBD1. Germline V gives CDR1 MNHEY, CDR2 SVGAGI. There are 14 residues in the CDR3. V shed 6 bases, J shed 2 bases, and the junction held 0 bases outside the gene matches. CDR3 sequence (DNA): TGTGCCAGCAGGACAGGGGGCAACACCGGGGAGCTGTTTTTT. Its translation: CASRTGGNTGELFF.

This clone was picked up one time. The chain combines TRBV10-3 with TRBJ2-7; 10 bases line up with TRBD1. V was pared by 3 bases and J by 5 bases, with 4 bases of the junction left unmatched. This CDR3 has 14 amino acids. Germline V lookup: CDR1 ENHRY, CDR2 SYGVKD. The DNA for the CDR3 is TGTGCCATCAGTGAAACCGGGACAGGGGACGAGCAGTACTTC. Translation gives CAISETGTGDEQYF.

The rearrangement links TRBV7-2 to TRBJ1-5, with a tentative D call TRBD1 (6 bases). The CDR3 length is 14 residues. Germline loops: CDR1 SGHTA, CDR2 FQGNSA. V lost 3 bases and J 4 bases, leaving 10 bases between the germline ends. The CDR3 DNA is TGTGCCAGCAGCTTCGGACAGATAAATCAGCCCCAGCATTTT. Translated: CASSFGQINQPQHF.

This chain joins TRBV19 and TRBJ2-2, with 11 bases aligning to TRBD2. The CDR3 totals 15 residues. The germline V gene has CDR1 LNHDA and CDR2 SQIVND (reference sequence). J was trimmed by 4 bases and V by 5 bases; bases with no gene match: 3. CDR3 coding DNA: TGTGCCAGTAGTGCAACTAGCGGGAGCACCGGGGAGCTGTTTTTT. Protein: CASSATSGSTGELFF.

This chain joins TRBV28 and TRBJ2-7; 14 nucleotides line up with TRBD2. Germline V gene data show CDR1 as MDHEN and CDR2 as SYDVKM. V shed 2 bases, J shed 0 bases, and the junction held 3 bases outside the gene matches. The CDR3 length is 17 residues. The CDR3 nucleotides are TGTGCCAGCAGTTTACGGACTAGCGGGAGGAGCTCCTACGAGCAGTACTTC. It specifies CASSLRTSGRSSYEQYF.

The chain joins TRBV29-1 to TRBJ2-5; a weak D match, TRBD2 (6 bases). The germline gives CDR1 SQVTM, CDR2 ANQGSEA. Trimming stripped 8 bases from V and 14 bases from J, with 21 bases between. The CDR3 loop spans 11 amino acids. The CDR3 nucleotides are TGCAGCTTCCGCGGGCCCCGGGGGACCTACTTC. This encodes CSFRGPRGTYF.

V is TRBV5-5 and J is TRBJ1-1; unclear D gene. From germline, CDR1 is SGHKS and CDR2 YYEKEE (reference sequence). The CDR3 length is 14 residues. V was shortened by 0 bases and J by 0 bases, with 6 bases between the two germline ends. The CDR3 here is CASSLAGMNTEAFF. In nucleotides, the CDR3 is TGTGCCAGCAGCTTGGCGGGGATGAACACTGAAGCTTTCTTT.

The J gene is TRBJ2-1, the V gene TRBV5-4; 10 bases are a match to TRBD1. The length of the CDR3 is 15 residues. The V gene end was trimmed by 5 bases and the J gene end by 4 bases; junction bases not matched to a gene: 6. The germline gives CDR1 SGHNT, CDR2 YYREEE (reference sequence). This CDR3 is CASRAGTGAYNEQFF. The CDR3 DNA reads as TGTGCCAGCAGGGCCGGGACAGGGGCGTACAATGAGCAGTTCTTC. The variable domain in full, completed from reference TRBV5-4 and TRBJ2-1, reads ETGVTQSPTHLIKTRGQQVTLRCSSQSGHNTVSWYQQALGQGPQFIFQYYREEENGRGNFPPRFSGLQFPNYSSELNVNALELDDSALYLCASRAGTGAYNEQFFGPGTRLTVL.

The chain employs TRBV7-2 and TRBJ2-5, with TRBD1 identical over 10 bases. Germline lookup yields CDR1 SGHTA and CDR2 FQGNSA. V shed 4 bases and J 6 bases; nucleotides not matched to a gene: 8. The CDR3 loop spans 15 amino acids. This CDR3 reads CASSSRQGAGKTQYF. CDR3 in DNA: TGTGCCAGCAGCTCCCGACAGGGGGCCGGAAAGACCCAGTACTTC.

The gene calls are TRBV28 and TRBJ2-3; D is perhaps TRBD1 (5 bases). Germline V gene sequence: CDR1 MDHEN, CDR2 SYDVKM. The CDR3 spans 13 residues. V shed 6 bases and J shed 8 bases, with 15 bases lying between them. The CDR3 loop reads CASSNLAQGTQYF. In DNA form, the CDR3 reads TGTGCCAGCAGCAACTTGGCCCAGGGTACGCAGTATTTT.

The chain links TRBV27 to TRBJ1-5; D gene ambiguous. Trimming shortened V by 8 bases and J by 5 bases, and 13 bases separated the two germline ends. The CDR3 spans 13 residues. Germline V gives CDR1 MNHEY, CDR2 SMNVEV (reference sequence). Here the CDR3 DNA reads TGTGCCAGCGCTGACCGGGGATATCAGCCCCAGCATTTT. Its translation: CASADRGYQPQHF.

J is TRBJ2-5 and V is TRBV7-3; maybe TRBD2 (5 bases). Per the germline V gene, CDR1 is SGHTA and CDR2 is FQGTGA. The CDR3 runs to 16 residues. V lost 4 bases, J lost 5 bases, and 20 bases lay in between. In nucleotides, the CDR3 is TGTGCCAGCAGCTCCCCCGGAGGTCCAAAAGGGGAGACCCAGTACTTC. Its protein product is CASSSPGGPKGETQYF.

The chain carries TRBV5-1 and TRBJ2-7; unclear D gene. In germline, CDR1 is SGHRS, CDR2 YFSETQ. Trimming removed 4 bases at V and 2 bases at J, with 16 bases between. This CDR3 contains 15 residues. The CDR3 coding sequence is TGCGCCAGCAGCCTGTCAGGCAATTGGGCCTACGAGCAGTACTTC. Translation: CASSLSGNWAYEQYF.

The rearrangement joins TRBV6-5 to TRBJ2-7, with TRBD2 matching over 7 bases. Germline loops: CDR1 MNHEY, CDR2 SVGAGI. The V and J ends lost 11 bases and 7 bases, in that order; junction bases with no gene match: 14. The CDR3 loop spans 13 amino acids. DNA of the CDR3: TGTGCCGGGGCGAGGCCCGGGAGGCAAGAGCAGTACTTC. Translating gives CAGARPGRQEQYF.

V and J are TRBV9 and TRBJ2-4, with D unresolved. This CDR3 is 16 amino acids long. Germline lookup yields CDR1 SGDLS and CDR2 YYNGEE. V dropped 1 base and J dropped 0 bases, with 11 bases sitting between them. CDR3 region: CASSVRPEIAKNIQYF. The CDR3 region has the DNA TGTGCCAGCAGCGTAAGGCCGGAGATAGCCAAAAACATTCAGTACTTC. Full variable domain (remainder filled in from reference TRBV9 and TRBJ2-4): DSGVTQTPKHLITATGQRVTLRCSPRSGDLSVYWYQQSLDQGLQFLIQYYNGEERAKGNILERFSAQQFPDLHSELNLSSLELGDSALYFCASSVRPEIAKNIQYFGAGTRLSVL.

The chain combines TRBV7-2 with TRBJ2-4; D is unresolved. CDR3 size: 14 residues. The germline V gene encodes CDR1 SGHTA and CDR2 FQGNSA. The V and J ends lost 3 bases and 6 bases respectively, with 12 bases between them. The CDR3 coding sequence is TGTGCCAGCAGCTTTCCGCAGGTCAGAAACATTCAGTACTTC. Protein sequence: CASSFPQVRNIQYF.

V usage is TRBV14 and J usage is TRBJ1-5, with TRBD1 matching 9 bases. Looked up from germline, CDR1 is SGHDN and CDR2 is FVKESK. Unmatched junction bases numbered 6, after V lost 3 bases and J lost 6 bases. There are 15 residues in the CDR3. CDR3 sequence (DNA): TGTGCCAGCAGCCACCGGGACAGGGTAAGTCAGCCCCAGCATTTT. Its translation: CASSHRDRVSQPQHF. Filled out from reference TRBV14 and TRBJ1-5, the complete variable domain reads EAGVTQFPSHSVIEKGQTVTLRCDPISGHDNLYWYRRVMGKEIKFLLHFVKESKQDESGMPNNRFLAERTGGTYSTLKVQPAELEDSGVYFCASSHRDRVSQPQHFGDGTRLSIL.

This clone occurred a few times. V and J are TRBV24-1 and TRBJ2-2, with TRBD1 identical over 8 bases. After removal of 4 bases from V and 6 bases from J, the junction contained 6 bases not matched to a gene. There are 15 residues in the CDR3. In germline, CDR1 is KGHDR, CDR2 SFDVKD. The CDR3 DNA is TGTGCCACCAGTGACGGACAGGGAAAGTCCGGGGAGCTGTTTTTT. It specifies CATSDGQGKSGELFF.

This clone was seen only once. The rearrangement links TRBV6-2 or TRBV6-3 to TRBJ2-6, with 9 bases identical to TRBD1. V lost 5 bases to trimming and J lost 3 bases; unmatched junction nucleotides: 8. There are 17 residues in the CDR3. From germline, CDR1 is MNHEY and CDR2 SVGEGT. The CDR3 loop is CASSRGDRAFGANVLTF. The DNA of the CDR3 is TGTGCCAGCAGTAGAGGGGACAGGGCATTTGGGGCCAACGTCCTGACTTTC.

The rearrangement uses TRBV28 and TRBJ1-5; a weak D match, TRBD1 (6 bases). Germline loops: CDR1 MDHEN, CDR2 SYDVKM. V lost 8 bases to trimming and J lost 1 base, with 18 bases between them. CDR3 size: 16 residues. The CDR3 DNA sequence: TGTGCCAGCCGTCCCCAACAGGGTAGGAGCAATCAGCCCCAGCATTTT. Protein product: CASRPQQGRSNQPQHF.

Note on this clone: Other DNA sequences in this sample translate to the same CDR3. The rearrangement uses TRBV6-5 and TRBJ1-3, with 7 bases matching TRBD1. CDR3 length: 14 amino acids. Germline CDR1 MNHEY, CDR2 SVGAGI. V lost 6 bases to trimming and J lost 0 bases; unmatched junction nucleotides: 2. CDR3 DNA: TGTGCCAGCAGCCGGACAGGCTCTGGAAACACCATATATTTT. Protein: CASSRTGSGNTIYF.

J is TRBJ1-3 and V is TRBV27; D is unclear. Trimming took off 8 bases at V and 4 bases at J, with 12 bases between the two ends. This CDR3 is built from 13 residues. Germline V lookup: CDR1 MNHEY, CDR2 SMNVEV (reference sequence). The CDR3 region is CASWTAPGNTIYF. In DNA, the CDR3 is TGTGCCAGCTGGACTGCTCCCGGAAACACCATATATTTT.